This T cell receptor (beta chain) was obtained from a study of OX40 agonist ivuxolimab in advanced cancers. Study information: The dose of intravenous ivuxolimab that patients received every 2 weeks ranged from 0.01 to 10 mg/kg.

Generated by immunoSEQ multiplex PCR, the TCRdb table keeps only in-frame clones and is missing some. The sample lists around 95,000 clones; about 90% were seen once. V lost 4 bases and J lost 2, with 15 bases in between. Germline lookup yields CDR1 MGHRA and CDR2 YSYEKL. CDR3 length: 15 amino acids. V is TRBV4-1 and J is TRBJ2-7, with D possibly being TRBD1 or TRBD2 (5 bases each). The material sequenced was CD4+ or CD8+ T cells sorted from blood, taken in a trial of the OX40 agonist ivuxolimab. The receptor was derived from an adult with an advanced solid tumor such as melanoma, head and neck, liver or kidney cancer. DNA for the CDR3: TGCGCCAGCAGCCTCTCGGGGACGGTGACCTACGAGCAGTACTTC. It specifies CASSLSGTVTYEQYF.